These T cell receptor beta chains were read from a single sample in a study of blood T cell repertoires in COVID-19. Libraries were prepared by immunoSEQ multiplex PCR; TCRdb keeps only in-frame clonotypes and omits some of them. The sample records about 320,000 clones, 86% being singletons. What was sequenced was peripheral blood. The receptors shown here come from a woman in her 50s with acute or convalescent COVID-19. Each CDR3 is given with its conserved first and last residue. A D gene is named only where the DNA matches it firmly.

TRBD1 | TRBJ1-1 | TRBV12-3/TRBV12-4 | TGTGCCATCGAGGGACAGGGGGAACCTGAAGCTTTCTTT | CAIEGQGEPEAFF
. | TRBJ1-5 | TRBV2 | TGTGCCAGCAGACGGGACAACAATCAGCCCCAGCATTTT | CASRRDNNQPQHF
TRBD1 | TRBJ1-6 | TRBV2 | TGTGCCAGCGGTTCAAGGACAGGGGATTCACCCCTCCACTTT | CASGSRTGDSPLHF
TRBD2 | TRBJ2-3 | TRBV28 | TGTGCCAGCAGTGGACTAGCGGGACGATCAGATACGCAGTATTTT | CASSGLAGRSDTQYF
TRBD1 | TRBJ1-3 | TRBV7-3 | TGTGCCAGCAGCTTGCAGGGGGTTGATGCTGGAAACACCATATATTTT | CASSLQGVDAGNTIYF
TRBD1 | TRBJ2-7 | TRBV7-3 | TGTGCCAGCAGCTCGGGACAGGGAGGTTACGAGCAGTACTTC | CASSSGQGGYEQYF
TRBD1 | TRBJ2-2 | TRBV5-4 | TGTGCCAGCAGCAAAGGGACAGGCCACTTGAACACCGGGGAGCTGTTTTTT | CASSKGTGHLNTGELFF
TRBD1 | TRBJ1-5 | TRBV30 | TGTGCCACTTCCCGGGACAGGGTCAATCAGCCCCAGCATTTT | CATSRDRVNQPQHF
TRBD2 | TRBJ2-7 | TRBV9 | TGTGCCAGCAGCGTAGATGTAGCGGGGGGGCCTGAGCAGTACTTC | CASSVDVAGGPEQYF
. | TRBJ1-2 | TRBV29-1 | TGCAGCGTTGTTGTAGGATGGACAGACGAAGGGTTTAACTATGGCTACACCTTC | CSVVVGWTDEGFNYGYTF